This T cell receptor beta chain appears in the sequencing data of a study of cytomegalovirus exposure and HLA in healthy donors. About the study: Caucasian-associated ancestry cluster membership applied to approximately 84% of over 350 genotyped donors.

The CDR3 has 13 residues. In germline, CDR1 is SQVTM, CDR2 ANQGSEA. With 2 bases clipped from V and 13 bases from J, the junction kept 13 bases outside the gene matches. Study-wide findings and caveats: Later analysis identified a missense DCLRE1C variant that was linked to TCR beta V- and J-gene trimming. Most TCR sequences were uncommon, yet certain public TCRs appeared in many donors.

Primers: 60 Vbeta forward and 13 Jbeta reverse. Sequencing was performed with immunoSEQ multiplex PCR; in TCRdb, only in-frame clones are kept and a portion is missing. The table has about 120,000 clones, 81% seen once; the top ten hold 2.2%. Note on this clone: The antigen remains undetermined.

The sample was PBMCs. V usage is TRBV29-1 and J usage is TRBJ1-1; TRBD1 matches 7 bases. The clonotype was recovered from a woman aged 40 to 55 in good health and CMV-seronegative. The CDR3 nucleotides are TGCAGCGTTGAATTCTGGGACAGCTTCGAGGGTTTCTTT. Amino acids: CSVEFWDSFEGFF.